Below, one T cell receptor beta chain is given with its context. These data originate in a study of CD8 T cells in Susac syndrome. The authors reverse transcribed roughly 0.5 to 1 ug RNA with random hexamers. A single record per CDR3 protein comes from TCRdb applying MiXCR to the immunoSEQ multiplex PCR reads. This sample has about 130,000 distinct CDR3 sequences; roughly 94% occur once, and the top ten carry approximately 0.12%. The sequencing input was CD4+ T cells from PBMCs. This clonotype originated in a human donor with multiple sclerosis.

The CDR3 reads CATSDLDSMIAKNIQYF. In DNA, the CDR3 is TGTGCCACCAGTGACCTCGACAGTATGATAGCCAAAAACATTCAGTACTTC. The chain employs TRBV24-1 and TRBJ2-4; D may be TRBD1 (5 bases). Germline V gives CDR1 KGHDR, CDR2 SFDVKD. V lost 4 bases and J 0 bases, leaving 15 bases between the germline ends. The CDR3 covers 17 residues.